This T cell receptor (beta chain) was identified in a study of T cells in Graves' hyperthyroidism and ophthalmopathy. Researchers amplified the TCR beta CDR3 regions from RNA transcripts. The HTBI primer set drove a first-round RT-PCR of the TCR CDR3. From the multiplex PCR reads, TCRdb called clonotypes with MiXCR, one entry per CDR3 protein. The sample shows approximately 700,000 distinct CDR3 sequences, approximately 16% of them seen only once. Lactation, pregnancy, other autoimmune disease or uncontrolled infection excluded patients. Study-wide results and caveats: Ophthalmopathy was separated from stable hyperthyroidism by a 13 V-J model.

Points on this clonotype: Its antigen is undetermined.

Trimming shortened V by 4 bases and J by 2 bases, and 11 bases separated the two germline ends. Germline loops: CDR1 SQVTM, CDR2 ANQGSEA. The CDR3 loop spans 13 amino acids. The TCR sequence derives from a man younger than 35 with Graves' hyperthyroidism. The rearrangement links TRBV29-1 to TRBJ2-5; D gene unclear. Sequenced: blood. The CDR3 DNA reads TGCAGCGTTGTACACAGCTATCAAGAGACCCAGTACTTC. As protein: CSVVHSYQETQYF.